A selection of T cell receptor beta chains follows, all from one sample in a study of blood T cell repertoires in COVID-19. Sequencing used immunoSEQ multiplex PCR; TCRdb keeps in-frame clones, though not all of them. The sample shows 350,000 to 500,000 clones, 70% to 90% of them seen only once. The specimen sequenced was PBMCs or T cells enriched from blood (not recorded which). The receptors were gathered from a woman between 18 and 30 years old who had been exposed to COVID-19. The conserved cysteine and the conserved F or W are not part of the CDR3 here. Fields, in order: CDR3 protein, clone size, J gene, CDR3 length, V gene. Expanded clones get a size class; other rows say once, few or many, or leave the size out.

CDR3 protein: ASSEHLSSGGNNEQF
clone size: -
J gene: TRBJ2-1
CDR3 length: 15
V gene: TRBV2

CDR3 protein: ASRQVVLAGDNEQF
clone size: -
J gene: TRBJ2-1
CDR3 length: 14
V gene: TRBV7-9

CDR3 protein: SAAELNEQF
clone size: -
J gene: TRBJ2-1
CDR3 length: 9
V gene: TRBV20-1

CDR3 protein: ASSPPGTRFLTDTQY
clone size: -
J gene: TRBJ2-3
CDR3 length: 15
V gene: TRBV7-2

CDR3 protein: SVDIGGAQY
clone size: few
J gene: TRBJ2-7
CDR3 length: 9
V gene: TRBV29-1

CDR3 protein: ASSDDRAVHEQY
clone size: -
J gene: TRBJ2-7
CDR3 length: 12
V gene: TRBV10-2

CDR3 protein: ASSPSLTGRYEQY
clone size: -
J gene: TRBJ2-7
CDR3 length: 13
V gene: TRBV18

CDR3 protein: ASSEQDNSPLH
clone size: many
J gene: TRBJ1-6
CDR3 length: 11
V gene: TRBV6-4

CDR3 protein: ASPSVPRGDQETQY
clone size: -
J gene: TRBJ2-5
CDR3 length: 14
V gene: TRBV6-9

CDR3 protein: ASSEPGSDRTPLH
clone size: -
J gene: TRBJ1-6
CDR3 length: 13
V gene: TRBV6-1

CDR3 protein: ASSLAGGQSGELF
clone size: -
J gene: TRBJ2-2
CDR3 length: 13
V gene: TRBV7-2

CDR3 protein: ATSRDSGILSYEQY
clone size: few
J gene: TRBJ2-7
CDR3 length: 14
V gene: TRBV15

CDR3 protein: ASSLAGQGSDTQY
clone size: -
J gene: TRBJ2-3
CDR3 length: 13
V gene: TRBV5-1

CDR3 protein: ASIRQGANYEQY
clone size: -
J gene: TRBJ2-7
CDR3 length: 12
V gene: TRBV28

CDR3 protein: ASKGPSTDTQY
clone size: -
J gene: TRBJ2-3
CDR3 length: 11
V gene: TRBV27

CDR3 protein: ASSESRAPYEQY
clone size: -
J gene: TRBJ2-7
CDR3 length: 12
V gene: TRBV6-1

CDR3 protein: ASSTSSGTDTQY
clone size: -
J gene: TRBJ2-3
CDR3 length: 12
V gene: TRBV5-1

CDR3 protein: ASSYLLQGSGELF
clone size: -
J gene: TRBJ2-2
CDR3 length: 13
V gene: TRBV6-2/TRBV6-3

CDR3 protein: ASSYGAEQY
clone size: -
J gene: TRBJ2-7
CDR3 length: 9
V gene: TRBV6-5

CDR3 protein: ASRSTSGSAPHTDTQY
clone size: once
J gene: TRBJ2-3
CDR3 length: 16
V gene: TRBV28

CDR3 protein: ASSLGGGAYNEQF
clone size: once
J gene: TRBJ2-1
CDR3 length: 13
V gene: TRBV5-1

CDR3 protein: ASSLYGREGDNSPLH
clone size: -
J gene: TRBJ1-6
CDR3 length: 15
V gene: TRBV27

CDR3 protein: ASAKGALPNTGELF
clone size: few
J gene: TRBJ2-2
CDR3 length: 14
V gene: TRBV13

CDR3 protein: ASSLREQGGNQPQH
clone size: -
J gene: TRBJ1-5
CDR3 length: 14
V gene: TRBV2

CDR3 protein: SVGHPNTEAF
clone size: -
J gene: TRBJ1-1
CDR3 length: 10
V gene: TRBV29-1

CDR3 protein: ASSPNAGTGAGYGYT
clone size: -
J gene: TRBJ1-2
CDR3 length: 15
V gene: TRBV18

CDR3 protein: ASSSSTIAGNTIY
clone size: -
J gene: TRBJ1-3
CDR3 length: 13
V gene: TRBV28

CDR3 protein: ASSLAGTGRTEAF
clone size: -
J gene: TRBJ1-1
CDR3 length: 13
V gene: TRBV7-9

CDR3 protein: AISEQGDIYEQY
clone size: -
J gene: TRBJ2-7
CDR3 length: 12
V gene: TRBV10-3

CDR3 protein: ASSLVGEAGGTEAF
clone size: -
J gene: TRBJ1-1
CDR3 length: 14
V gene: TRBV5-6

CDR3 protein: ASSLGSSGGYEQY
clone size: -
J gene: TRBJ2-7
CDR3 length: 13
V gene: TRBV7-2

CDR3 protein: ASSERGQGFNT
clone size: few
J gene: TRBJ1-2
CDR3 length: 11
V gene: TRBV3-1/TRBV3-2

CDR3 protein: ASSLGLAGGNSYNEQF
clone size: -
J gene: TRBJ2-1
CDR3 length: 16
V gene: TRBV7-9

CDR3 protein: ASSPQQGTNSPLH
clone size: -
J gene: TRBJ1-6
CDR3 length: 13
V gene: TRBV18

CDR3 protein: ASSSSGRVTDTQY
clone size: -
J gene: TRBJ2-3
CDR3 length: 13
V gene: TRBV11-3

CDR3 protein: SVMTGGNQPQH
clone size: -
J gene: TRBJ1-5
CDR3 length: 11
V gene: TRBV29-1

CDR3 protein: AWSVSSPLH
clone size: once
J gene: TRBJ1-6
CDR3 length: 9
V gene: TRBV30

CDR3 protein: ASSLGRQEGYT
clone size: -
J gene: TRBJ1-2
CDR3 length: 11
V gene: TRBV5-6

CDR3 protein: ASSLGQPNSPLH
clone size: -
J gene: TRBJ1-6
CDR3 length: 12
V gene: TRBV5-1

CDR3 protein: ASSLNGQLNTEAF
clone size: -
J gene: TRBJ1-1
CDR3 length: 13
V gene: TRBV7-8

CDR3 protein: ASSEQGYGYGYT
clone size: -
J gene: TRBJ1-2
CDR3 length: 12
V gene: TRBV5-1

CDR3 protein: ASSLSHTGGGSEAGYT
clone size: few
J gene: TRBJ1-2
CDR3 length: 16
V gene: TRBV5-1

CDR3 protein: ASSSQGLYGYT
clone size: -
J gene: TRBJ1-2
CDR3 length: 11
V gene: TRBV12-3/TRBV12-4

CDR3 protein: AWSVLELRYNSPLH
clone size: -
J gene: TRBJ1-6
CDR3 length: 14
V gene: TRBV30

CDR3 protein: ASSKSTVSNQPQH
clone size: -
J gene: TRBJ1-5
CDR3 length: 13
V gene: TRBV6-5

CDR3 protein: ASSYRGPQDEQY
clone size: -
J gene: TRBJ2-7
CDR3 length: 12
V gene: TRBV6-6

CDR3 protein: ASRPTGGHGYT
clone size: -
J gene: TRBJ1-2
CDR3 length: 11
V gene: TRBV12-3/TRBV12-4

CDR3 protein: ASSLGGGYQPQH
clone size: -
J gene: TRBJ1-5
CDR3 length: 12
V gene: TRBV28

CDR3 protein: ASRGQALYGYT
clone size: -
J gene: TRBJ1-2
CDR3 length: 11
V gene: TRBV28

CDR3 protein: ASSVLRRDSGNTIY
clone size: -
J gene: TRBJ1-3
CDR3 length: 14
V gene: TRBV9